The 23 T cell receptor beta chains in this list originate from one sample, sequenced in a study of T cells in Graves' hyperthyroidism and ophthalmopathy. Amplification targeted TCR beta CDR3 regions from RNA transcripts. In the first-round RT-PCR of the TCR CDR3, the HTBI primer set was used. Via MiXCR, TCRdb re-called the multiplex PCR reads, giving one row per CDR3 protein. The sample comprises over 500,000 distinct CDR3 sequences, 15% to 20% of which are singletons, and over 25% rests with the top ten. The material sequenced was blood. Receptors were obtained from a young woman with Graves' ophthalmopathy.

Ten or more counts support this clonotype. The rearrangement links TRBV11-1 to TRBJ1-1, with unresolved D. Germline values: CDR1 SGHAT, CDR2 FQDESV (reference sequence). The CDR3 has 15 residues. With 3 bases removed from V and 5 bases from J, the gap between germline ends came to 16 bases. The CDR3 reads CASSFSFSDGTEAFF. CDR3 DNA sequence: TGTGCCAGCAGCTTTAGTTTTTCGGATGGAACTGAAGCTTTCTTT.

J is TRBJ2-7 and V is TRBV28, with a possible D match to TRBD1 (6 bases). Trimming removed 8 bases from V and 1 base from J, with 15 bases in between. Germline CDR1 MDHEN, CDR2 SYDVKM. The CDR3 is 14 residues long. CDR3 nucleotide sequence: TGTGCCAGCCAGGGGAGCGATCTATCCTACGAGCAGTACTTC. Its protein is CASQGSDLSYEQYF. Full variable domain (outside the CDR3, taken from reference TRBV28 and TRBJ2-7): DVKVTQSSRYLVKRTGEKVFLECVQDMDHENMFWYRQDPGLGLRLIYFSYDVKMKEKGDIPEGYSVSREKKERFSLILESASTNQTSMYLCASQGSDLSYEQYFGPGTRLTVT.

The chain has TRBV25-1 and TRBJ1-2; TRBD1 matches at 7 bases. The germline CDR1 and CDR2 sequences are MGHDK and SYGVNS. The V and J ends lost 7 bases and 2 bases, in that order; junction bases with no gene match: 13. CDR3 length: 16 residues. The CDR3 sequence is CASTDSGTERNYGYTF. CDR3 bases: TGTGCCAGCACCGACTCCGGGACAGAAAGAAACTATGGCTACACCTTC.

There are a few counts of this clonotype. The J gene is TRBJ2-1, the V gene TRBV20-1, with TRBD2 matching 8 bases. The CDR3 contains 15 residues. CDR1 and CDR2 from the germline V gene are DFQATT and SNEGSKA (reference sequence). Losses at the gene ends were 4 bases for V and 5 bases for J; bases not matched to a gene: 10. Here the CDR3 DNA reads TGCAGTGCTATCTCTGTAAGGCGGGAGGACAATGAGCAGTTCTTC. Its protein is CSAISVRREDNEQFF.

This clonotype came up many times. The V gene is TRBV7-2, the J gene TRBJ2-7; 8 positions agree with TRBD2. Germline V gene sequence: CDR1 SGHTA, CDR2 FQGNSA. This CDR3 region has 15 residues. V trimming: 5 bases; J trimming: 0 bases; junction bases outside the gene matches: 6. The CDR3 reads CASSQLAVPSYEQYF. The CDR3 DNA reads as TGTGCCAGCAGCCAACTAGCGGTACCCTCCTACGAGCAGTACTTC.

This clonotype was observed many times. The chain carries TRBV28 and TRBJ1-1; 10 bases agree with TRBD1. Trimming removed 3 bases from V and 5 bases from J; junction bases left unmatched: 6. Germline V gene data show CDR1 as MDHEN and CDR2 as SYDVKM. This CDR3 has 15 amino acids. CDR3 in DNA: TGTGCCAGCAGTTTCCAGACAGGGGGCAGAACTGAAGCTTTCTTT. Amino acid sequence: CASSFQTGGRTEAFF.

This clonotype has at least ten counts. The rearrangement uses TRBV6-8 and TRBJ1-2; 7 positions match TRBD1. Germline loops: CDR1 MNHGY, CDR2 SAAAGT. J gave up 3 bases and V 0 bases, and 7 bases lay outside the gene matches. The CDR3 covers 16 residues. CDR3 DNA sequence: TGTGCCAGCAGTTACTCGACAGGGAGGGGTTACTATGGCTACACCTTC. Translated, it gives CASSYSTGRGYYGYTF.

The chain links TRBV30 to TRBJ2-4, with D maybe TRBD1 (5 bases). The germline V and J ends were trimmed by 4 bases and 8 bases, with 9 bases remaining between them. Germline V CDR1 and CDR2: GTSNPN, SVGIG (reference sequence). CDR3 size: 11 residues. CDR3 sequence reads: CAWIQGDIQYF. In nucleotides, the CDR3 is TGTGCCTGGATTCAAGGGGACATTCAGTACTTC.

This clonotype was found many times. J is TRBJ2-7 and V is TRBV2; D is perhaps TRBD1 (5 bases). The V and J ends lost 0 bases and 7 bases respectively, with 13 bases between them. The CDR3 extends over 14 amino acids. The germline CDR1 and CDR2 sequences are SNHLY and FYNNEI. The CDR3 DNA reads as TGTGCCAGCAGTGAAGCCGCAGGAAAGGGGGAGCAGTACTTC. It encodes CASSEAAGKGEQYF.

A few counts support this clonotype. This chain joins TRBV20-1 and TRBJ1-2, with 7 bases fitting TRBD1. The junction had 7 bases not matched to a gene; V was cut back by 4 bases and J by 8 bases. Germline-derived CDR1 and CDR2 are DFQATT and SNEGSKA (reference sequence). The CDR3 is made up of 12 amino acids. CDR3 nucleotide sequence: TGCAGTGCTATATCAGGGGGAGACGGCTACACCTTC. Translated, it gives CSAISGGDGYTF.

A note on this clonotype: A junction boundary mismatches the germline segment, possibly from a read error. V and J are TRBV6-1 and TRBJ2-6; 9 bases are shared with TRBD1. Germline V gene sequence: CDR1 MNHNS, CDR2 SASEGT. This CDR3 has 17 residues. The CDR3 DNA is TGCGCCAGCAGTGAGGCTACAGGGGGCGCTGGGGCCAACGTCCTGACTTTC. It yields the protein CASSEATGGAGANVLTF.

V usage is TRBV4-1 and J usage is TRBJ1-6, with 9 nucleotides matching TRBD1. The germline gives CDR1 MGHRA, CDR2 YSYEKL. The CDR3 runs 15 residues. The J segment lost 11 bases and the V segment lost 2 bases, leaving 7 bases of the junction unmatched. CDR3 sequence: CASSQSGTGNPPLHF. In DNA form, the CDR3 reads TGCGCCAGCAGCCAATCCGGGACAGGGAATCCACCCCTCCACTTT.

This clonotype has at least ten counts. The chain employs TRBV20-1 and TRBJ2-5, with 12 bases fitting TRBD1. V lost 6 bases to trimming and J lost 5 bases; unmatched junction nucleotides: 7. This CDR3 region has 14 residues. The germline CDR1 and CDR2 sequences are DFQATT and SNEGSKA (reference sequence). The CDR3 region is CSAWDRGLGETQYF. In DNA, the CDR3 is TGCAGTGCCTGGGACAGGGGGCTGGGGGAGACCCAGTACTTC.

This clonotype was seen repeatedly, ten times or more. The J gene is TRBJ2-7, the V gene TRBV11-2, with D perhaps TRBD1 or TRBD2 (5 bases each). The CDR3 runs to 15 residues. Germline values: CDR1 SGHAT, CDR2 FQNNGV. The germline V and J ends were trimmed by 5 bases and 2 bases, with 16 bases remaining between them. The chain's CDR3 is CASSPRGVRPYEQYF. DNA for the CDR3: TGTGCCAGCAGCCCGAGGGGAGTCCGACCCTACGAGCAGTACTTC.

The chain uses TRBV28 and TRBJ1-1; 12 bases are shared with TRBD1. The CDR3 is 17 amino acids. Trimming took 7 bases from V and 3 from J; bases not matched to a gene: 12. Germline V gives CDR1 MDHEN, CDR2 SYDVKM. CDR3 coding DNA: TGTGCCAGCAACTTATCCGGGACAGGGGGCTTGGACACTGAAGCTTTCTTT. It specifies CASNLSGTGGLDTEAFF.

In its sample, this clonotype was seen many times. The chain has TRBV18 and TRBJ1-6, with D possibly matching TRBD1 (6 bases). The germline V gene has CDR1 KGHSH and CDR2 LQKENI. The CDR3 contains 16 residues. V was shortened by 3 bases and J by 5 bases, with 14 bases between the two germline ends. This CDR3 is CASSPGATEDNSPLHF. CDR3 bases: TGTGCCAGCTCACCGGGGGCGACAGAAGATAATTCACCCCTCCACTTT.

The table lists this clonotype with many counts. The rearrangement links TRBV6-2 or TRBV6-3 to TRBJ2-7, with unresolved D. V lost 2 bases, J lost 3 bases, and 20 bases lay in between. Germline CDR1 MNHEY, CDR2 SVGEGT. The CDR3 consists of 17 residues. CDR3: CASSYLTLEPNDYEQYF. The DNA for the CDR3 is TGTGCCAGCAGTTACCTTACTTTAGAGCCTAATGACTACGAGCAGTACTTC.

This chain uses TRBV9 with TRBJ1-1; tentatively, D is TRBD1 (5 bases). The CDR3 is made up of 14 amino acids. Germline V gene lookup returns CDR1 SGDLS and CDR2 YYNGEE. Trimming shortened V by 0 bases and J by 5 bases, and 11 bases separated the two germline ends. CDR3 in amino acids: CASSVGGVGTEAFF. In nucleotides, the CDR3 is TGTGCCAGCAGCGTAGGGGGGGTCGGTACTGAAGCTTTCTTT.

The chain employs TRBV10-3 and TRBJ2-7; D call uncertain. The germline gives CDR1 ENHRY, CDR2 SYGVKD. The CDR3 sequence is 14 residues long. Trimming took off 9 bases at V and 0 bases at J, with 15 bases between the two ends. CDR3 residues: CAIGRGGSSYEQYF. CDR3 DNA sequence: TGTGCCATTGGGCGCGGTGGTAGCTCCTACGAGCAGTACTTC.

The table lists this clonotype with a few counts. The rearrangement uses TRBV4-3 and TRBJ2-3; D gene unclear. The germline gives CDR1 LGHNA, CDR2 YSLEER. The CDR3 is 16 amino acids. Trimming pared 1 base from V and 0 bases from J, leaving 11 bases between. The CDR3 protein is CASSQGHVTSTDTQYF. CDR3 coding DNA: TGCGCCAGCAGCCAAGGTCACGTAACTAGCACAGATACGCAGTATTTT.

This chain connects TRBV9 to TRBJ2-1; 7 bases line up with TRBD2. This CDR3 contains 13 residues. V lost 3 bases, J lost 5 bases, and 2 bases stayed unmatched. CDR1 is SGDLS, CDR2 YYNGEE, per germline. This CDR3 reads CASSAGLDNEQFF. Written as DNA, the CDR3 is TGTGCCAGCAGCGCCGGACTAGACAATGAGCAGTTCTTC.

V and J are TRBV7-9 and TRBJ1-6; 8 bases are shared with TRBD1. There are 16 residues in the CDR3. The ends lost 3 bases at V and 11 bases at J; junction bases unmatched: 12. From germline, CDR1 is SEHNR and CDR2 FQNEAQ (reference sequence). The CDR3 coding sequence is TGTGCCAGCAGCTTGGAACAAGACAGGGGCCGCGCACCCCTCCACTTT. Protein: CASSLEQDRGRAPLHF.

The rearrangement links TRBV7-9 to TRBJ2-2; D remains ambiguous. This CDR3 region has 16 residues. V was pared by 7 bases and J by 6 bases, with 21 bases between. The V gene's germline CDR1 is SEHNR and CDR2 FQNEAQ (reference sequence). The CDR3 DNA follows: TGTGCCAGCAAAGACGGACCGATACTTTCGGCCGGGGAGCTGTTTTTT. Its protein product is CASKDGPILSAGELFF.